The 17 T cell receptor beta chains reported below all come from one sample, sequenced in a study of blood T cell repertoires in COVID-19. This table comes from immunoSEQ multiplex PCR, and its TCRdb copy is limited to in-frame clones, with some not included. The table lists 160,000 or so clones, 84% of them singletons, with 13% to 15% in the top ten. Source material: PBMCs or T cells enriched from blood (not recorded which). These receptors were taken from a man aged 45 to 65 who had recovered from COVID-19.

The chain has TRBV5-1 and TRBJ2-1; 9 positions match TRBD2. CDR1 is SGHRS and CDR2 is YFSETQ in the germline V gene. This CDR3 is 18 amino acids long. Trimming took 2 bases from V and 6 from J; bases not matched to a gene: 15. The CDR3 region is CASSFTRERGARGNEQFF. The DNA for the CDR3 is TGCGCCAGCAGCTTTACTCGCGAGCGGGGGGCCAGGGGCAATGAGCAGTTCTTC.

The genes are TRBV30 and TRBJ1-1, with TRBD1 matching 8 bases. Germline-derived CDR1 and CDR2 are GTSNPN and SVGIG (reference sequence). V dropped 4 bases and J dropped 5; count of bases not matched to a gene: 6. The length of the CDR3 is 13 residues. The DNA for the CDR3 is TGTGCCTGGACCGGGACAGGTGGAACTGAAGCTTTCTTT. This sequence encodes CAWTGTGGTEAFF.

This clone was seen only a few times. V is TRBV20-1 and J is TRBJ2-3, with 11 nucleotides matching TRBD2. The CDR3 contains 17 residues. After removal of 3 bases from V and 6 bases from J, the junction contained 14 bases not matched to a gene. Germline CDR1 reads DFQATT; CDR2 reads SNEGSKA (reference sequence). The CDR3 here is CSASRASGGLSRDTQYF. DNA of the CDR3: TGCAGTGCTAGTAGGGCTAGCGGGGGGTTAAGTAGGGATACGCAGTATTTT.

In this sample, this clone turned up once. J is TRBJ2-7 and V is TRBV27; D is undetermined. The CDR3 is 16 amino acids. The germline CDR1 and CDR2 sequences are MNHEY and SMNVEV (reference sequence). V lost 8 bases and J lost 0, with 20 bases in between. The CDR3 is CASEARVGFSSYEQYF. In DNA, the CDR3 is TGTGCCAGCGAAGCCCGGGTCGGGTTCAGCTCCTACGAGCAGTACTTC.

This clone was counted only a few times. The rearrangement joins TRBV9 to TRBJ2-1, with 7 bases lining up with TRBD1. Germline assignment: CDR1 SGDLS and CDR2 YYNGEE. This CDR3 spans 17 amino acids. With V trimmed by 4 bases and J by 2 bases, 12 bases remained unmatched. This chain's CDR3 is CASSPPKGQGAYNEQFF. Written as DNA, the CDR3 is TGTGCCAGCAGCCCTCCCAAGGGGCAGGGGGCCTACAATGAGCAGTTCTTC.

This chain joins TRBV14 and TRBJ1-2; a possible D gene is TRBD1 (5 bases). The CDR3 length is 15 residues. The V gene lost 0 bases and the J gene lost 3 bases, with 11 bases spanning the gap. Germline CDR1 is SGHDN and CDR2 is FVKESK. In DNA, the CDR3 is TGTGCCAGCAGCCAAGAGGGGGGTGGCCACTATGGCTACACCTTC. Residues: CASSQEGGGHYGYTF.

This chain links TRBV19 with TRBJ1-5; D possibly corresponds to TRBD1 (5 bases). The V end was cut by 1 base, the J end by 2 bases, with 12 bases between. CDR1 LNHDA and CDR2 SQIVND come from the germline V gene (reference sequence). This CDR3 is 16 amino acids long. Here the CDR3 DNA reads TGTGCCAGTAGTATAGGTAGACAGAACGGCAATCAGCCCCAGCATTTT. As protein: CASSIGRQNGNQPQHF.

The V and J genes are TRBV5-1 and TRBJ1-1; D uncertain. V gave up 2 bases and J gave up 3 bases, with 17 bases separating them. The CDR3 is made up of 16 amino acids. Germline V gives CDR1 SGHRS, CDR2 YFSETQ. The CDR3 bases are TGCGCCAGCAGCTTCACTATGGGGAGGCCGGACACTGAAGCTTTCTTT. This encodes CASSFTMGRPDTEAFF.

The V call is TRBV6-1, the J call TRBJ1-4; D gene uncertain. V gave up 1 base and J gave up 12 bases, with 12 bases separating them. Germline lookup yields CDR1 MNHNS and CDR2 SASEGT. The CDR3 has 13 residues. The CDR3 DNA reads TGTGCCAGCAGTGAAGTCCCGGAGATGGAACTGTTTTTT. It codes for CASSEVPEMELFF.

This clone has just one count. The chain recombines TRBV4-2 with TRBJ1-2; 10 bases align to TRBD1. V gave up 3 bases and J gave up 4 bases; unmatched junction bases: 20. The CDR3 length is 20 residues. The germline gives CDR1 LGHNA, CDR2 YNFKEQ. The CDR3 reads CASSHTGDRGRLGGSYGYTF. The CDR3 nucleotides are TGTGCCAGCAGCCACACTGGCGACAGGGGGCGCCTTGGTGGCTCCTATGGCTACACCTTC.

The rearrangement links TRBV5-1 to TRBJ1-4; 7 nucleotides agree with TRBD1. The germline V gene has CDR1 SGHRS and CDR2 YFSETQ. V gave up 4 bases and J gave up 4 bases; unmatched junction bases: 7. The CDR3 is 15 amino acids. As DNA, the CDR3 is TGCGCCAGCAGCCCTACTTCAGGGGGTAATGAAAAACTGTTTTTT. Protein sequence: CASSPTSGGNEKLFF.

This clone was seen a single time. The chain combines TRBV3-1 (or the pseudogene TRBV3-2) with TRBJ1-6, with 8 bases aligning to TRBD1. The J segment lost 7 bases and the V segment lost 3 bases, leaving 2 bases of the junction unmatched. This CDR3 region has 14 residues. Germline lookup yields CDR1 LGHDT and CDR2 YNNKEL (reference sequence). CDR3 region: CASSHRDRNSPLHF. The CDR3 region has the DNA TGTGCCAGCAGCCACCGGGACAGGAATTCACCCCTCCACTTT.

This clone came up a few times. The chain combines TRBV15 with TRBJ1-3; D gene uncertain. This CDR3 comprises 15 residues. From germline, CDR1 is LNHNV and CDR2 YYDKDF (reference sequence). The germline V and J ends were trimmed by 4 bases and 0 bases, with 10 bases remaining between them. CDR3 nucleotides: TGTGCCACCAGCAACCTTAGAGTCTCTGGAAACACCATATATTTT. Its translation is CATSNLRVSGNTIYF.

The rearrangement joins TRBV28 to TRBJ2-3; 9 bases map to TRBD2. CDR1 is MDHEN, CDR2 SYDVKM, per germline. Trimming removed 2 bases from V and 5 bases from J; junction bases left unmatched: 2. CDR3 size: 14 residues. CDR3 sequence reads: CASSLGGGEDTQYF. The CDR3 region has the DNA TGTGCCAGCAGTTTAGGCGGGGGGGAAGATACGCAGTATTTT.

The rearrangement links TRBV7-7 to TRBJ2-2; D call uncertain. Germline V gives CDR1 SSHAT, CDR2 FNYEAQ (reference sequence). This CDR3 is 15 amino acids long. The germline V and J ends were trimmed by 2 bases and 0 bases, with 7 bases remaining between them. CDR3 protein: CASSLTNTNTGELFF. CDR3 coding DNA: TGTGCCAGCAGCTTAACAAATACGAACACCGGGGAGCTGTTTTTT.

The V gene is TRBV30, the J gene TRBJ1-4; a weak D match, TRBD1 (5 bases). Trimming stripped 0 bases from V and 5 bases from J, with 13 bases between. The CDR3 contains 15 residues. CDR1 is GTSNPN, CDR2 SVGIG, per germline (reference sequence). This CDR3 is CAWSVGAGVNEKLFF. The CDR3 DNA reads TGTGCCTGGAGTGTAGGGGCAGGAGTGAATGAAAAACTGTTTTTT.

This sequence joins TRBV10-3 and TRBJ1-2; D call uncertain. Trimming pared 3 bases from V and 8 bases from J, leaving 10 bases between. Germline V CDR1 and CDR2: ENHRY, SYGVKD. This CDR3 comprises 12 residues. CDR3 DNA: TGTGCCATCAGTGACTCTCATCGGGGCTACACCTTC. It translates to CAISDSHRGYTF.